This T cell receptor beta chain was identified during a study of beta chain features in type 1 diabetes. Study observations and caveats: VDJ junctions from type 1 diabetes patients carried fewer insertions and larger deletions. Within each of all four CD4+ subsets, Type 1 diabetes patients had TCRB CDR3s that were moderately but significantly shorter. For TCRB rearrangement, an influence of HLA type remained unresolved here. Highly expressing activated T cells could be over-counted with a cDNA template.

The CDR3 sequence is 15 residues long. V gave up 8 bases and J gave up 3 bases; unmatched junction bases: 14. Germline CDR1 reads SGHRS; CDR2 reads YFSETQ. Sequencing targeted expressed TCRB transcripts, as all isolated RNA had been reverse transcribed. The data were produced by immunoSEQ multiplex PCR, yet TCRdb's version contains in-frame clones alone and is incomplete. Of roughly 130,000 clones detected, 16% appear once; the ten largest clones hold less than 3%. This clone was found many times. The antigen is unknown. Sequenced material: central memory CD4+ T cells from blood. This rearrangement joins TRBV5-1 to TRBJ2-7; TRBD1 matches at 7 bases. The sequence came from a man younger than 45 with type 1 diabetes. CDR3 residues: CASASRGTEDYEQYF. In nucleotides, the CDR3 is TGCGCCAGTGCCTCCCGAGGGACAGAAGACTACGAGCAGTACTTC.